Listed below are T cell receptor beta chains from one sample, sequenced in a study of blood T cell repertoires in COVID-19. Repertoires were generated with immunoSEQ multiplex PCR, while TCRdb's copy carries only in-frame clones and drops some. Of thousands of clones in the sample, approximately 91% were seen once. Sequencing used peripheral blood. The receptors here all came from a human donor in a cohort sampled during active COVID-19. Both conserved end residues are part of each CDR3. The order of the fields is clone size, V gene, J gene, CDR3 length, D gene, CDR3 protein, CDR3 DNA. D genes are given only for firm matches. Only part of the rows carry a size: once, few, many, or a class if the clone is expanded.

-	TRBV11-1	TRBJ1-1	11	-	CASSLGLEAFF	TGTGCCAGCAGCTTAGGACTTGAAGCTTTCTTT
once	TRBV6-5	TRBJ2-7	12	-	CASTRVNYEQYF	TGTGCCAGCACTCGGGTTAACTACGAGCAGTACTTC
-	TRBV28	TRBJ1-5	15	-	CASSLDSRSNQPQHF	TGTGCCAGCAGCCTGGACAGCCGTTCCAATCAGCCCCAGCATTTT
-	TRBV12-3/TRBV12-4	TRBJ2-3	13	-	CASSSSGTDTQYF	TGTGCCAGCAGTTCAAGCGGCACAGATACGCAGTATTTT
-	TRBV21-1	TRBJ1-5	15	-	CASSPQQDTGQPQHF	TGTGCCAGCAGCCCCCAGCAGGACACAGGACAGCCCCAGCATTTT
-	TRBV28	TRBJ2-4	15	-	CASSPIGLAKNIQYF	TGTGCCAGCAGTCCTATTGGGCTAGCCAAAAACATTCAGTACTTC
-	TRBV20-1	TRBJ1-5	14	-	CSASGSGARQPQHF	TGCAGTGCTAGTGGGTCAGGGGCAAGACAGCCCCAGCATTTT
once	TRBV7-9	TRBJ1-3	16	TRBD1	CASSLQLGTGGNTIYF	TGTGCCAGCAGCTTACAATTAGGGACAGGGGGAAACACCATATATTTT
-	TRBV4-1	TRBJ1-1	15	-	CASSQAARRETEAFF	TGCGCCAGCAGCCAAGCCGCGAGGCGTGAAACTGAAGCTTTCTTT
-	TRBV5-1	TRBJ2-7	12	TRBD1	CASSWGTGEQYF	TGCGCCAGCAGCTGGGGGACAGGCGAGCAGTACTTC
large	TRBV15	TRBJ2-6	18	-	CATSRDPQGRTGANVLTF	TGTGCCACCAGCAGAGACCCCCAGGGAAGAACTGGGGCCAACGTCCTGACTTTC
-	TRBV24-1	TRBJ2-7	11	-	CATPGGYEQYF	TGTGCCACTCCTGGGGGGTACGAGCAGTACTTC
-	TRBV5-4	TRBJ2-1	16	TRBD2	CASSGSSGGRYNEQFF	TGTGCCAGCAGCGGGTCTAGCGGGGGGCGGTATAATGAGCAGTTCTTC
-	TRBV20-1	TRBJ2-1	11	-	CRTDTYNEQFF	TGCAGGACGGACACTTACAATGAGCAGTTCTTC
-	TRBV9	TRBJ2-3	15	TRBD2	CASSPRTSVTDTQYF	TGTGCCAGCAGCCCTCGGACTAGCGTCACAGATACGCAGTATTTT
-	TRBV11-2	TRBJ1-4	14	-	CASSLGGGYEKLFF	TGTGCCAGCAGCTTAGGGGGAGGATACGAAAAACTGTTTTTT
-	TRBV18	TRBJ1-1	15	-	CASSPIYAENTEAFF	TGTGCCAGCTCACCAATATACGCAGAGAACACTGAAGCTTTCTTT
-	TRBV7-6	TRBJ2-5	14	-	CASSLSIGGETQYF	TGTGCCAGCAGCTTAAGTATCGGAGGAGAGACCCAGTACTTC
-	TRBV3-1/TRBV3-2	TRBJ2-7	13	-	CASSQAGSYEQYF	TGTGCCAGCAGCCAAGCGGGCTCCTACGAGCAGTACTTC
-	TRBV5-1	TRBJ1-2	12	-	CASSLRSGSYTF	TGCGCCAGCAGCTTGCGGTCAGGGAGCTACACCTTC
-	TRBV6-4	TRBJ1-2	12	-	CASSDSRYGYTF	TGTGCCAGCAGTGACTCGCGTTATGGCTACACCTTC
-	TRBV28	TRBJ1-2	13	-	CASSLGTLYGYTF	TGTGCCAGCAGTTTGGGCACCCTCTATGGCTACACCTTC
-	TRBV10-1	TRBJ1-1	13	-	CASSAQGYSEAFF	TGCGCCAGCAGTGCTCAGGGGTATTCTGAAGCTTTCTTT
-	TRBV14	TRBJ1-2	13	-	CASSQEGGYGYTF	TGTGCCAGCAGCCAAGAAGGGGGCTATGGCTACACCTTC
-	TRBV15	TRBJ1-2	15	TRBD1	CATSRLTGTGAGYTF	TGTGCCACCAGCAGACTAACCGGGACAGGGGCTGGCTACACCTTC
-	TRBV28	TRBJ1-1	15	TRBD1	CTSGRPGTVGTEAFF	TGTACCAGCGGAAGACCCGGGACAGTCGGAACTGAAGCTTTCTTT
-	TRBV4-1	TRBJ1-2	14	-	CASSPAGQAYGYTF	TGCGCCAGCAGCCCAGCAGGGCAGGCGTATGGCTACACCTTC
once	TRBV20-1	TRBJ2-7	13	-	CSASLQGDYEQYF	TGCAGTGCTAGTTTACAGGGAGACTACGAGCAGTACTTC
-	TRBV19	TRBJ2-1	15	TRBD2	CASSSGRSGPDEQFF	TGTGCCAGTAGTAGCGGGAGGAGTGGACCTGATGAGCAGTTCTTC
-	TRBV3-1/TRBV3-2	TRBJ2-1	15	-	CASSQVQPEGNEQFF	TGTGCCAGCAGCCAAGTTCAGCCGGAGGGGAATGAGCAGTTCTTC
-	TRBV4-2	TRBJ2-7	16	-	CASSQEVGHPVYEQYF	TGTGCCAGCAGCCAAGAGGTGGGACACCCCGTCTACGAGCAGTACTTC
-	TRBV9	TRBJ2-2	16	-	CASSVAGGVNTGELFF	TGTGCCAGCAGCGTAGCTGGCGGGGTAAACACCGGGGAGCTGTTTTTT
-	TRBV5-6	TRBJ1-5	16	TRBD1	CASSRLRTGGNQPQHF	TGTGCCAGCAGCCGATTGAGGACAGGGGGCAATCAGCCCCAGCATTTT
-	TRBV28	TRBJ1-4	11	-	CASHSNEKLFF	TGTGCCAGCCACAGTAATGAAAAACTGTTTTTT
-	TRBV29-1	TRBJ1-2	11	-	CSETNNYGYTF	TGCAGCGAAACTAATAACTATGGCTACACCTTC
-	TRBV5-1	TRBJ1-1	14	-	CASSLEGGFTEAFF	TGCGCCAGCAGCTTGGAGGGAGGGTTCACTGAAGCTTTCTTT
-	TRBV5-1	TRBJ2-1	15	TRBD1	CASSSEGAPYNEQFF	TGCGCCAGCAGCTCTGAGGGGGCTCCCTACAATGAGCAGTTCTTC
-	TRBV6-5	TRBJ2-7	15	TRBD1	CASSYDPGQGYEQYF	TGTGCCAGCAGTTACGATCCGGGACAGGGATACGAGCAGTACTTC
-	TRBV9	TRBJ1-1	13	TRBD1	CASSVETGGEAFF	TGTGCCAGCAGCGTAGAGACAGGGGGTGAAGCTTTCTTT
-	TRBV19	TRBJ2-7	16	TRBD1	CASSNTRTGRKIEQYF	TGTGCCAGTAGTAATACCCGGACAGGGCGAAAGATCGAGCAGTACTTC
-	TRBV6-4	TRBJ1-2	13	-	CASSIDRSYGYTF	TGTGCCAGCAGTATTGACAGAAGCTATGGCTACACCTTC
-	TRBV4-1	TRBJ2-3	15	TRBD2	CASSQLAGGTDTQYF	TGCGCCAGCAGCCAACTAGCGGGGGGCACAGATACGCAGTATTTT
-	TRBV5-5	TRBJ2-5	14	TRBD2	CASSTRTRLETQYF	TGTGCCAGCAGCACGAGGACTAGGCTAGAGACCCAGTACTTC
-	TRBV5-1	TRBJ2-7	18	-	CASSLWLLTGGELYEQYF	TGCGCCAGCAGCTTGTGGCTTCTAACAGGGGGGGAACTGTACGAGCAGTACTTC
once	TRBV3-1/TRBV3-2	TRBJ1-2	13	-	CASSQVPSGGYTF	TGTGCCAGCAGCCAAGTGCCCTCGGGTGGCTACACCTTC
few	TRBV7-2	TRBJ2-7	14	-	CASSTGTSTYEQYF	TGTGCCAGCAGCACCGGGACTTCCACCTACGAGCAGTACTTC
-	TRBV30	TRBJ2-7	13	TRBD2	CAFTGLAGYEQYF	TGTGCCTTTACGGGACTAGCGGGCTACGAGCAGTACTTC
few	TRBV18	TRBJ2-7	19	TRBD2	CASSPWTSGRAFYTYEQYF	TGTGCCAGCTCACCCTGGACTAGCGGGAGGGCCTTTTACACCTACGAGCAGTACTTC
-	TRBV9	TRBJ2-3	15	TRBD2	CASSLGTSIGDTQYF	TGTGCCAGCAGCCTTGGGACTAGTATCGGAGATACGCAGTATTTT
-	TRBV6-5	TRBJ2-5	15	TRBD2	CASKTSGRVQETQYF	TGTGCCAGCAAAACTAGCGGGAGGGTTCAAGAGACCCAGTACTTC
-	TRBV28	TRBJ1-2	14	TRBD1	CASSLYRGNYGYTF	TGTGCCAGCAGTCTTTACAGGGGAAACTATGGCTACACCTTC
once	TRBV7-9	TRBJ2-1	11	TRBD1	CASSFTGGLFF	TGTGCCAGCAGCTTTACAGGGGGCCTGTTCTTC
-	TRBV7-6	TRBJ2-3	16	TRBD2	CASSSLAGVVTDTQYF	TGTGCCAGCAGCTCACTAGCGGGAGTAGTCACAGATACGCAGTATTTT
-	TRBV4-1	TRBJ2-4	16	-	CASSQEGLNPGNIQYF	TGCGCCAGCAGCCAAGAGGGACTCAATCCAGGGAACATTCAGTACTTC
once	TRBV7-9	TRBJ1-4	15	TRBD1	CASSPGQGNAEKLFF	TGTGCCAGCAGCCCCGGACAGGGGAACGCTGAAAAACTGTTTTTT
-	TRBV7-3	TRBJ2-2	16	-	CASSLIGGSNTGELFF	TGTGCCAGCAGCTTAATAGGGGGATCGAACACCGGGGAGCTGTTTTTT
-	TRBV25-1	TRBJ1-2	14	-	CASSQGRSNYGYTF	TGTGCCAGCAGTCAGGGGCGTTCTAACTATGGCTACACCTTC